This T cell receptor beta chain was sequenced for a study of blood T cell repertoires in COVID-19. At the level of the study: The samples span acute and convalescent COVID-19 from the United States, Italy and Spain.

CDR1 SGDLS and CDR2 YYNGEE come from the germline V gene. There are 18 residues in the CDR3. V dropped 3 bases and J dropped 0; count of bases not matched to a gene: 12. As originally analysed: Researchers report that nucleated cell counts were estimated from reference gene primer amplification. Assay: immunoSEQ multiplex PCR; the TCRdb copy retains only in-frame clones and omits some. V and J calls and clone size come straight from that table; D and trimming were deduced from the DNA. The data hold some 190,000 clones, with more than 85% observed a single time. The TCR sequence derives from a man between 25 and 39 years old with acute or convalescent COVID-19. The rearrangement joins TRBV9 to TRBJ2-1; 7 positions match TRBD1. The sequenced sample was peripheral blood. This CDR3 is CASSGRTGPLSSYNEQFF. The DNA of the CDR3 is TGTGCCAGCAGCGGAAGGACAGGTCCTCTCAGCTCCTACAATGAGCAGTTCTTC.